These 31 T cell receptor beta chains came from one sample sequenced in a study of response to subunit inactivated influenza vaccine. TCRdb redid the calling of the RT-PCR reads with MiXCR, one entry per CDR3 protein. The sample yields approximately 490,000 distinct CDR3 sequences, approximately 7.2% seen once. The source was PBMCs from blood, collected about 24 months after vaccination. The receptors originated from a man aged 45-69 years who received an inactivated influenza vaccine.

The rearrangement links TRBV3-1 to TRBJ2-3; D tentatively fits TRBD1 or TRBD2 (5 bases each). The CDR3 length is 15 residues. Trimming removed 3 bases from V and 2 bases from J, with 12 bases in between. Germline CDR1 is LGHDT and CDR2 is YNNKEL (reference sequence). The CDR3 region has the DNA TGTGCCAGCAGCCAGGGACCGAGATACACAGATACGCAGTATTTT. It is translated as CASSQGPRYTDTQYF.

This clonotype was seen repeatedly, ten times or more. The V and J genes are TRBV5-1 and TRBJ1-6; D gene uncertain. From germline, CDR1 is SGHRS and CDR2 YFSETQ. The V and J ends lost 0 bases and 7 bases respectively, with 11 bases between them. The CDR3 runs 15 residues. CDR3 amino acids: CASSLEGALNSPLHF. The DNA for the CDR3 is TGCGCCAGCAGCTTGGAAGGAGCTCTGAATTCACCCCTCCACTTT.

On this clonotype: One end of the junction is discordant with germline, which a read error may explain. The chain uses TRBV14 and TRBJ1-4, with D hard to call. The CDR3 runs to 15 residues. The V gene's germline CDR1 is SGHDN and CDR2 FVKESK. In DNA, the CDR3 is TGTGCCAGCAGCCAAGATTCGACCACTAGTGAAAAACTGTTTTTT. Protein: CASSQDSTTSEKLFF.

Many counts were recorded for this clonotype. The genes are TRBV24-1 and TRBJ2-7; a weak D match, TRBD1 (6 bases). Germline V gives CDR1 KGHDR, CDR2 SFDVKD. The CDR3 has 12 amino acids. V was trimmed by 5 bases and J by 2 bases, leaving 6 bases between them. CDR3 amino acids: CATSAGAYEQYF. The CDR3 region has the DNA TGTGCCACCAGTGCAGGGGCCTACGAGCAGTACTTC.

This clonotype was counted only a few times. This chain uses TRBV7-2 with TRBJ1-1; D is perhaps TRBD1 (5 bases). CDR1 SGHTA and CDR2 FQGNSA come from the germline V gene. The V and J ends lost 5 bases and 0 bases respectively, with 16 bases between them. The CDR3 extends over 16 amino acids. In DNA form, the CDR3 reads TGTGCCAGCAGCCCTTTGGGGGGATTAATGAACACTGAAGCTTTCTTT. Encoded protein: CASSPLGGLMNTEAFF.

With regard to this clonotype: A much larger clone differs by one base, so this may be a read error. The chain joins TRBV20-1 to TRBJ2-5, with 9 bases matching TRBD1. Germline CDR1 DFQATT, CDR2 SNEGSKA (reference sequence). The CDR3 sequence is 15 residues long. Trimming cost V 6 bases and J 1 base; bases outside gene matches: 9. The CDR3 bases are TGCAGTGCCAGACTCCCGACAGGGGGCCAAGAGACCCAGTACTTC. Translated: CSARLPTGGQETQYF.

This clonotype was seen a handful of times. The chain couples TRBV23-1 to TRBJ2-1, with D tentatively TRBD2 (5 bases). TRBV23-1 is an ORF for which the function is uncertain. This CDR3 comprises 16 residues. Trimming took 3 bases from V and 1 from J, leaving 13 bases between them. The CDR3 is CASSHYPGSSYNEQFF. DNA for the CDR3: TGCGCCAGCAGTCATTACCCGGGATCATCCTACAATGAGCAGTTCTTC.

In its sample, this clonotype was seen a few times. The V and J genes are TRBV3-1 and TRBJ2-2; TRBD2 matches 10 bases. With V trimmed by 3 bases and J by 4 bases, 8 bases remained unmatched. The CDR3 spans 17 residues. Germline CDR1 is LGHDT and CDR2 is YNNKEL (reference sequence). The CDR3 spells CASSQASGRSFTGELFF. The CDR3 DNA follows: TGTGCCAGCAGCCAGGCTAGCGGGAGAAGTTTCACCGGGGAGCTGTTTTTT.

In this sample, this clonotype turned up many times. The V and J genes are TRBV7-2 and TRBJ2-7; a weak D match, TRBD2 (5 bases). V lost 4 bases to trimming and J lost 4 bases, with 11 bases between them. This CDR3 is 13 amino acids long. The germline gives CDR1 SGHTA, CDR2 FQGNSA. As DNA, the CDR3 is TGTGCCAGCAGCTCGGACTTCCGGTACGAGCAGTACTTC. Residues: CASSSDFRYEQYF.

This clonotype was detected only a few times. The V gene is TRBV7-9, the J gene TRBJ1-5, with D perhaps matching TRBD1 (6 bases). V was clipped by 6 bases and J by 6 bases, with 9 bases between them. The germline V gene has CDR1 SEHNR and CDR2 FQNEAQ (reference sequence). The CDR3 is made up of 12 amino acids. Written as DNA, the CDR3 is TGTGCCAGCAGTACAGGGAGTCAGCCCCAGCATTTT. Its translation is CASSTGSQPQHF.

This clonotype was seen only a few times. CDR3 sequence (DNA): TGTGCCAGTAGTATGGATAAACGGGGGCGCCCCGGGGAGCTGTTTTTT. Its protein is CASSMDKRGRPGELFF. The rearrangement links TRBV19 to TRBJ2-2, with D perhaps being TRBD1 or TRBD2 (6 bases each). The V and J ends lost 3 bases and 6 bases respectively, with 17 bases between them. This CDR3 comprises 16 residues. In germline, CDR1 is LNHDA, CDR2 SQIVND (reference sequence).

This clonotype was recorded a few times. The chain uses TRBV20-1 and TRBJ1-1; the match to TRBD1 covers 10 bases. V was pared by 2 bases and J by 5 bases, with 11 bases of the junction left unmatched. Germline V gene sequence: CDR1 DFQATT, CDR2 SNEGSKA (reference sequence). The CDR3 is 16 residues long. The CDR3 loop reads CSARQPWDRGFTEAFF. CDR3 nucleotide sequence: TGCAGTGCTAGACAGCCCTGGGACAGGGGATTTACTGAAGCTTTCTTT.

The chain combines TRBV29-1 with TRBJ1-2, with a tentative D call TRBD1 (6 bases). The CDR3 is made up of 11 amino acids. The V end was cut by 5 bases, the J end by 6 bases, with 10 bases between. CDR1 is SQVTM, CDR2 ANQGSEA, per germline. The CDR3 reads CSVSGGDGYTF. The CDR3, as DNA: TGCAGCGTTTCTGGGGGCGATGGCTACACCTTC. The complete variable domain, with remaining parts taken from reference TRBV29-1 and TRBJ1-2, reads SAVISQKPSRDICQRGTSLTIQCQVDSQVTMMFWYRQQPGQSLTLIATANQGSEATYESGFVIDKFPISRPNLTFSTLTVSNMSPEDSSIYLCSVSGGDGYTFGSGTRLTVV.

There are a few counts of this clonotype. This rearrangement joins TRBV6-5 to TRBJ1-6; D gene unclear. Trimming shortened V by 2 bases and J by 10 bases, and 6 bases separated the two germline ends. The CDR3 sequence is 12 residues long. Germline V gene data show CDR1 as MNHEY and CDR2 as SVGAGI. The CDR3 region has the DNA TGTGCCAGCAGTTACCACGCATCACCCCTCCACTTT. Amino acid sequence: CASSYHASPLHF.

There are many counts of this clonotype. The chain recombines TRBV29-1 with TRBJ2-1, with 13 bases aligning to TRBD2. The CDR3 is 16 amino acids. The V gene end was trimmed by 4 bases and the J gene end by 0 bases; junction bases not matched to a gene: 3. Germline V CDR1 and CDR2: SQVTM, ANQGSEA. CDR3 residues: CSVVGLAGNSYNEQFF. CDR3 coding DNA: TGCAGCGTTGTGGGACTAGCGGGGAACTCCTACAATGAGCAGTTCTTC.

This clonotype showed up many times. CDR3: CAIRGSRDGYTF. DNA of the CDR3: TGTGCCATCCGGGGGAGCAGGGATGGCTACACCTTC. This chain joins TRBV10-3 and TRBJ1-2; D might be TRBD1 (5 bases). This CDR3 contains 12 residues. The V end was cut by 8 bases, the J end by 6 bases, with 13 bases between. Germline V gene lookup returns CDR1 ENHRY and CDR2 SYGVKD.

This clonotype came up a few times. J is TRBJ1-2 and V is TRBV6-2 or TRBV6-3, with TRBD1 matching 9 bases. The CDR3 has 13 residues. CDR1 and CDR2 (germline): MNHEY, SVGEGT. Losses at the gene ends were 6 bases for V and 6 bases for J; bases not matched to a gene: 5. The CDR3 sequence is CASSHGTGHGYTF. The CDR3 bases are TGTGCCAGCAGCCATGGGACAGGGCATGGCTACACCTTC.

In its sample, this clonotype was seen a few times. The CDR3 DNA reads as TGTGCCAGCAGCCGCCTATTAGGGGCCCAAGAGACCCAGTACTTC. The encoded protein is CASSRLLGAQETQYF. The chain recombines TRBV7-9 with TRBJ2-5; D possibly corresponds to TRBD1 (5 bases). CDR1 is SEHNR, CDR2 FQNEAQ, per germline (reference sequence). The CDR3 is 15 residues long. V was cut by 5 bases and J by 1 base, with 14 bases left in between.

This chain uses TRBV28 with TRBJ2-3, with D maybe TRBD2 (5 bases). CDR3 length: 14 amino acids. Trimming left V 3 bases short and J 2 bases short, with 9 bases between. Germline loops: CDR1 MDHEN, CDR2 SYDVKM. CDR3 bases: TGTGCCAGCAGTTTTGCCGGGAACACAGATACGCAGTATTTT. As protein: CASSFAGNTDTQYF.

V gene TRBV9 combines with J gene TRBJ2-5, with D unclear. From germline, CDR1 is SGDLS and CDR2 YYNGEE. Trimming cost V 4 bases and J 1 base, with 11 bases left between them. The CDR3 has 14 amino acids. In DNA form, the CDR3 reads TGTGCCAGCAGCCCCCTACACTTCCAAGAGACCCAGTACTTC. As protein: CASSPLHFQETQYF.

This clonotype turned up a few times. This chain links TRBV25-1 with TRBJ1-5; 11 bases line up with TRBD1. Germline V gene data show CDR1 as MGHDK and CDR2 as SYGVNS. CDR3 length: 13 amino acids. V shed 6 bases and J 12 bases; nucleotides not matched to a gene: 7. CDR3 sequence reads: CASRGQGASNQHF. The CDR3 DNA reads TGTGCCAGCAGAGGACAGGGGGCTTCCAACCAGCATTTT.

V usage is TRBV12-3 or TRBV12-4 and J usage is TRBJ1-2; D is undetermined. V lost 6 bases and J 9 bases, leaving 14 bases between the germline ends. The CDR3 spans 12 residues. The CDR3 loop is CASRLSGFRYTF. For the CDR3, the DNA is TGTGCCAGCAGGCTCTCGGGGTTTCGCTACACCTTC.

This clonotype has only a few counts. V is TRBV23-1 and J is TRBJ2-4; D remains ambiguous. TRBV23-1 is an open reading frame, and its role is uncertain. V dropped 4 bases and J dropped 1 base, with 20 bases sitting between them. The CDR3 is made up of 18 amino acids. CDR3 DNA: TGCGCCAGCAGTCTTCCAATTCGCCGAATTCGGGCCAAAAACATTCAGTACTTC. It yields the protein CASSLPIRRIRAKNIQYF.

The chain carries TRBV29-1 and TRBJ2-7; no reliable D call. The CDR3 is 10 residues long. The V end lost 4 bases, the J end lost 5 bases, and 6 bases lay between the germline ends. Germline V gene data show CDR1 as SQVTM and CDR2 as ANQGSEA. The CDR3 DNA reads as TGCAGCGTTGTTACAAACGAGCAGTACTTC. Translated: CSVVTNEQYF.

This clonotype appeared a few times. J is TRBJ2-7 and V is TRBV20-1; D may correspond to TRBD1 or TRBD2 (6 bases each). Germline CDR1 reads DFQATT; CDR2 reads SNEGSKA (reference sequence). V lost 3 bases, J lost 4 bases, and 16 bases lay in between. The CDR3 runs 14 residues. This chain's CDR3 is CSASSGQSVYEQYF. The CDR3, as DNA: TGCAGTGCTAGTAGCGGACAGTCAGTTTACGAGCAGTACTTC.

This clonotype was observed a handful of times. CDR3 sequence reads: CASRETGLIPLHF. The CDR3 coding sequence is TGTGCCAGCAGAGAGACAGGGCTAATACCCCTCCACTTT. V is TRBV2 and J is TRBJ1-6; 7 nucleotides agree with TRBD1. The V gene end was trimmed by 6 bases and the J gene end by 12 bases; junction bases not matched to a gene: 8. CDR3 size: 13 residues. Germline V CDR1 and CDR2: SNHLY, FYNNEI. Using reference TRBV2 and TRBJ1-6 for the parts outside the CDR3, the full variable domain is EPEVTQTPSHQVTQMGQEVILRCVPISNHLYFYWYRQILGQKVEFLVSFYNNEISEKSEIFDDQFSVERPDGSNFTLKIRSTKLEDSAMYFCASRETGLIPLHFGNGTRLTVT.

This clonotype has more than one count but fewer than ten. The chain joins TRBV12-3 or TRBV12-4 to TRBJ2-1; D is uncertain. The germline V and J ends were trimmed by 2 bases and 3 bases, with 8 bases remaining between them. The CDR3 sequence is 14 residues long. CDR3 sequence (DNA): TGTGCCAGCAGTTTATTTCCGCGCTACAATGAGCAGTTCTTC. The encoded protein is CASSLFPRYNEQFF.

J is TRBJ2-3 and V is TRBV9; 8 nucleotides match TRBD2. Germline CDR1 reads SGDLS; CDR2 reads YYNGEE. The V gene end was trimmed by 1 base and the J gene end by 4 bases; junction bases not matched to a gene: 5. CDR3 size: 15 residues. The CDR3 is CASSVLPAGADTQYF. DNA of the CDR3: TGTGCCAGCAGCGTACTCCCAGCGGGAGCAGATACGCAGTATTTT.

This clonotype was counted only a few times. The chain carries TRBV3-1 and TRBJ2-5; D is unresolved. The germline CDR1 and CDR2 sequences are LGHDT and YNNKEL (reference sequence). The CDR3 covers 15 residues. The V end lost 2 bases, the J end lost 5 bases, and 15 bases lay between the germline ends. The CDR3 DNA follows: TGTGCCAGCAGCCAATTCCATCGTTCGGAGGAGACCCAGTACTTC. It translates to CASSQFHRSEETQYF.

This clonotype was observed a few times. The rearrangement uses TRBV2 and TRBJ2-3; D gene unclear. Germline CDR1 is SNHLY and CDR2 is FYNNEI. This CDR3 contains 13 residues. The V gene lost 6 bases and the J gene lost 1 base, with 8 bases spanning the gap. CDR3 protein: CASRVFRTDTQYF. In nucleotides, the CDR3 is TGTGCCAGCAGGGTGTTTCGCACAGATACGCAGTATTTT.

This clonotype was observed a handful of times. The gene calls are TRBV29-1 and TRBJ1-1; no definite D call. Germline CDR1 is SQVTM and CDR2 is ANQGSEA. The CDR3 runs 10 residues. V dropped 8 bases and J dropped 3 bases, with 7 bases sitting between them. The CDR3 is CSNGDTEAFF. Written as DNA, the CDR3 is TGCAGCAACGGGGACACTGAAGCTTTCTTT.